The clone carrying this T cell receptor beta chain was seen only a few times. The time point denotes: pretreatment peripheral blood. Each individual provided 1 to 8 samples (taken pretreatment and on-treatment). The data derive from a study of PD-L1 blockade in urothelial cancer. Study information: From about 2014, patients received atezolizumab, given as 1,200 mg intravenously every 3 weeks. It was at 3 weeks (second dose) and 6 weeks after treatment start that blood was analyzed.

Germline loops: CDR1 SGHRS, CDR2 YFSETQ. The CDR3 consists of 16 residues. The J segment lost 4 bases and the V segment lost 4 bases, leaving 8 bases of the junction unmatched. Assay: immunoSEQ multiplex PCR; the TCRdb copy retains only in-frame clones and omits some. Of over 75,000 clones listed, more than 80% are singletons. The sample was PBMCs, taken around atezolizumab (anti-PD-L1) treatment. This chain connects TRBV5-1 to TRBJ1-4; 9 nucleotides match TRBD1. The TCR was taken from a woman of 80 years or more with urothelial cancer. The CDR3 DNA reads TGCGCCAGCAGCCCGAGGACAGGGGCCGATAATGAAAAACTGTTTTTT. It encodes CASSPRTGADNEKLFF.